These 14 T cell receptor beta chains share one sample of origin, sequenced in a study of cytomegalovirus exposure and HLA in healthy donors. The study ran its PCR with 60 Vbeta and 13 Jbeta primers. The protocol was immunoSEQ multiplex PCR, while the TCRdb copy is restricted to in-frame clones and leaves out a portion. The sample lists roughly 120,000 clones, roughly 70% occurring once. Input material: PBMCs. Receptors were obtained from a woman aged 40-49 years in good health and CMV-seropositive.

The chain carries TRBV6-4 and TRBJ2-1, with D possibly being TRBD1 (6 bases). From germline, CDR1 is MRHNA and CDR2 SNTAGT. The CDR3 length is 14 residues. V was clipped by 0 bases and J by 9 bases, with 12 bases between them. The CDR3 loop reads CASSDSGDTVEQFF. The CDR3 nucleotides are TGTGCCAGCAGTGACTCGGGGGACACGGTTGAGCAGTTCTTC.

This rearrangement joins TRBV4-3 to TRBJ2-7, with D unclear. Germline CDR1 LGHNA, CDR2 YSLEER. V was clipped by 0 bases and J by 5 bases, with 11 bases between them. The CDR3 loop spans 14 amino acids. CDR3 in amino acids: CASSQDPHRDEQYF. The CDR3 DNA reads TGCGCCAGCAGCCAAGACCCCCATCGGGACGAGCAGTACTTC.

This clone was seen at least ten times. In DNA form, the CDR3 reads TGTGCCAGCAGCTCCAGGGGGCGCAACACCGGGGAGCTGTTTTTT. Encoded protein: CASSSRGRNTGELFF. The chain employs TRBV7-2 and TRBJ2-2; the match to TRBD1 covers 8 bases. The CDR3 has 15 amino acids. V lost 4 bases and J lost 2; bases outside the gene matches: 3. The germline CDR1 and CDR2 sequences are SGHTA and FQGNSA.

This rearrangement joins TRBV28 to TRBJ2-1; D perhaps matches TRBD2 (6 bases). The CDR3 sequence is 11 residues long. CDR1 and CDR2 from the germline V gene are MDHEN and SYDVKM. The CDR3 nucleotides read TGTGCTTCCCGGAGGGTGGGTGAGCAGTTCTTC. Protein: CASRRVGEQFF.

The rearrangement joins TRBV29-1 to TRBJ2-2, with 7 bases lining up with TRBD1. V gave up 3 bases and J gave up 4 bases; unmatched junction bases: 2. Germline values: CDR1 SQVTM, CDR2 ANQGSEA. The CDR3 extends over 13 amino acids. The CDR3 nucleotides read TGCAGCGTTGACACAGGGGCCACCGGGGAGCTGTTTTTT. Its protein product is CSVDTGATGELFF.

The chain is built from TRBV28 and TRBJ2-7; D call uncertain. The germline V gene encodes CDR1 MDHEN and CDR2 SYDVKM. This CDR3 is built from 13 residues. The germline V and J ends were trimmed by 4 bases and 3 bases, with 10 bases remaining between them. In DNA form, the CDR3 reads TGTGCCAGCAGTTCGCGTTCATTCTACGAGCAGTACTTC. Translating gives CASSSRSFYEQYF. The whole variable domain, remainder taken from reference TRBV28 and TRBJ2-7, is DVKVTQSSRYLVKRTGEKVFLECVQDMDHENMFWYRQDPGLGLRLIYFSYDVKMKEKGDIPEGYSVSREKKERFSLILESASTNQTSMYLCASSSRSFYEQYFGPGTRLTVT.

The genes are TRBV15 and TRBJ1-2, with 7 bases that match TRBD1. The CDR3 is 13 amino acids. The V and J ends lost 5 bases and 1 base, in that order; junction bases with no gene match: 1. Germline CDR1 is LNHNV and CDR2 is YYDKDF (reference sequence). CDR3 coding DNA: TGTGCCACCAGCGGACAGGATAACTATGGCTACACCTTC. It encodes CATSGQDNYGYTF.

The gene calls are TRBV18 and TRBJ1-2; a weak D match, TRBD1 (6 bases). The germline V and J ends were trimmed by 2 bases and 6 bases, with 16 bases remaining between them. In germline, CDR1 is KGHSH, CDR2 LQKENI. The CDR3 consists of 15 residues. Here the CDR3 reads CASSPNRQVTDGYTF. The CDR3 nucleotides are TGTGCCAGCTCACCAAACAGACAGGTAACGGATGGCTACACCTTC.

For the CDR3, the DNA is TGTGCCAGCAGCACTCGACATTACCCAACCTATGGCTACACCTTC. Translating gives CASSTRHYPTYGYTF. The rearrangement joins TRBV9 to TRBJ1-2, with D uncertain. Germline CDR1 reads SGDLS; CDR2 reads YYNGEE. The CDR3 sequence is 15 residues long. Trimming removed 4 bases from V and 4 bases from J, with 17 bases in between.

This chain links TRBV7-6 with TRBJ2-7; the D gene is possibly TRBD1 (6 bases). The CDR3 length is 15 residues. Germline V gene sequence: CDR1 SGHVS, CDR2 FNYEAQ. Trimming removed 1 base at V and 3 bases at J, with 13 bases between. The DNA of the CDR3 is TGTGCCAGCAGCTTAGAGGCAGGGGCTTTCTACGAGCAGTACTTC. Amino acid sequence: CASSLEAGAFYEQYF.

The chain combines TRBV2 with TRBJ2-6, with TRBD2 as a possible D gene (6 bases). V was clipped by 9 bases and J by 0 bases, with 15 bases between them. This CDR3 is 16 amino acids long. CDR1 is SNHLY, CDR2 FYNNEI, per germline. CDR3: CARGGPYASGANVLTF. CDR3 DNA: TGTGCCAGGGGGGGACCCTACGCCTCTGGGGCCAACGTCCTGACTTTC.

The chain uses TRBV4-2 and TRBJ2-3, with TRBD2 matching 9 bases. The CDR3 spans 16 residues. CDR1 LGHNA and CDR2 YNFKEQ come from the germline V gene. Losses at the gene ends were 4 bases for V and 4 bases for J; bases not matched to a gene: 9. This CDR3 reads CASSPWEAGGADTQYF. The DNA for the CDR3 is TGTGCCAGCAGCCCGTGGGAGGCGGGGGGGGCAGATACGCAGTATTTT.

With regard to this clone: Germline is not matched at one junction end, which may reflect a read error. Other DNA variants within this sample encode the same CDR3. The chain is built from TRBV5-4 and TRBJ1-1; no reliable D call. The CDR3 has 15 residues. Germline V CDR1 and CDR2: SGHNT, YYREEE (reference sequence). CDR3 residues: CASSLEAGRNTEAFF. CDR3 nucleotides: TGTGCCAGCAGCTTGGAGGCAGGCAGGAACACTGAGGCTTTCTTT.

The rearrangement joins TRBV30 to TRBJ1-1; 7 positions agree with TRBD1. Germline V gene data show CDR1 as GTSNPN and CDR2 as SVGIG (reference sequence). The CDR3 is 12 residues long. V lost 5 bases and J lost 4; bases outside the gene matches: 4. In nucleotides, the CDR3 is TGTGCCTGGGGCTCAGGGGGCACTGAAGCTTTCTTT. It translates to CAWGSGGTEAFF.